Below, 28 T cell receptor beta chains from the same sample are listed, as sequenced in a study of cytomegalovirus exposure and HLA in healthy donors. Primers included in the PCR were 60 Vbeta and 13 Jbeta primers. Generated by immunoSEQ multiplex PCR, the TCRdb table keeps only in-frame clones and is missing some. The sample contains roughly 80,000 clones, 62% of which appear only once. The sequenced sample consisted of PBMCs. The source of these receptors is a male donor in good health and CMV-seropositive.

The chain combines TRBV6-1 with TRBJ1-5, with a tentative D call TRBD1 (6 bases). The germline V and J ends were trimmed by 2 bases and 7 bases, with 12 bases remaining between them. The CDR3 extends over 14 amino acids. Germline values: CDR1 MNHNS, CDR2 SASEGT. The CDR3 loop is CASSEIGGGQPQHF. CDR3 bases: TGTGCCAGCAGTGAAATAGGGGGGGGGCAGCCCCAGCATTTT.

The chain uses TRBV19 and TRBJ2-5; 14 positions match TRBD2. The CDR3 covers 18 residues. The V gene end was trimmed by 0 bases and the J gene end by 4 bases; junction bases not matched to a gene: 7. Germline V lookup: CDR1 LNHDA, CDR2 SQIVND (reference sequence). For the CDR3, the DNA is TGTGCCAGTAGTATAGAAAGACTAGCGGGAGGGCCAGGAGAGACCCAGTACTTC. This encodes CASSIERLAGGPGETQYF. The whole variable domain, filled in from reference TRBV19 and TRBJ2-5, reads DGGITQSPKYLFRKEGQNVTLSCEQNLNHDAMYWYRQDPGQGLRLIYYSQIVNDFQKGDIAEGYSVSREKKESFPLTVTSAQKNPTAFYLCASSIERLAGGPGETQYFGPGTRLLVL.

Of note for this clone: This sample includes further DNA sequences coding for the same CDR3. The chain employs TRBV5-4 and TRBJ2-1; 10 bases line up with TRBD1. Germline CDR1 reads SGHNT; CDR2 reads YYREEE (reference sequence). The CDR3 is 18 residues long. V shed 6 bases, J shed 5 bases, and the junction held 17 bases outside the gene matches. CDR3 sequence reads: CASTTRGGSGTGDNEQFF. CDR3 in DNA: TGTGCCAGCACCACCAGGGGGGGGAGCGGGACAGGGGACAATGAGCAGTTCTTC.

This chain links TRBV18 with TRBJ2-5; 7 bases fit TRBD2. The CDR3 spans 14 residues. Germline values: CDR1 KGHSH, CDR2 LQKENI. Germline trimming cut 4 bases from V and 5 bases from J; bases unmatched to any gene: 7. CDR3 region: CASSHPGRVETQYF. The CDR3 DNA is TGTGCCAGCTCACATCCAGGGAGGGTGGAGACCCAGTACTTC.

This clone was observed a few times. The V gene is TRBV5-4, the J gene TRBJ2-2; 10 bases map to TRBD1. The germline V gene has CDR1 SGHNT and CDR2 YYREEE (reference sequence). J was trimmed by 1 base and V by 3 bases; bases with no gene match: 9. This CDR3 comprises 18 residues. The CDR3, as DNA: TGTGCCAGCAGCTACTTATTGACAGGGGGCCGGAACACCGGGGAGCTGTTTTTT. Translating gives CASSYLLTGGRNTGELFF.

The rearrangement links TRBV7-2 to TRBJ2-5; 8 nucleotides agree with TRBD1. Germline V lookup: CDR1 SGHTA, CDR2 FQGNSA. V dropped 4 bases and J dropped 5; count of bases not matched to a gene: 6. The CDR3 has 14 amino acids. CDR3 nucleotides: TGTGCCAGCAGCTACGGACAGGGTGGGGAGACCCAGTACTTC. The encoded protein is CASSYGQGGETQYF. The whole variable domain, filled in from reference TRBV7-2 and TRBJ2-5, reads GAGVSQSPSNKVTEKGKDVELRCDPISGHTALYWYRQSLGQGLEFLIYFQGNSAPDKSGLPSDRFSAERTGGSVSTLTIQRTQQEDSAVYLCASSYGQGGETQYFGPGTRLLVL.

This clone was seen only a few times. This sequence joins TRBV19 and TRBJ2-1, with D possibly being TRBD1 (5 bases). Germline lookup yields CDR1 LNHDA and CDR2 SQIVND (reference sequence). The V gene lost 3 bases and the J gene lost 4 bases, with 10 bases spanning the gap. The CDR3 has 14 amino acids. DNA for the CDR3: TGTGCCAGTAGTATGCGTGGGGCTTACAATGAGCAGTTCTTC. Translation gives CASSMRGAYNEQFF.

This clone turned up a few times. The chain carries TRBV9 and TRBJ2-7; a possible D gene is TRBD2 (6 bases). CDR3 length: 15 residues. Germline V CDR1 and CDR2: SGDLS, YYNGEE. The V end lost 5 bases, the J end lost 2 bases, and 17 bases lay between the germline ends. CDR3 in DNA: TGTGCCAGCAGTCAAGGCCTAGCGAACACCTACGAGCAGTACTTC. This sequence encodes CASSQGLANTYEQYF. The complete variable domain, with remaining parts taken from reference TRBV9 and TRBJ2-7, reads DSGVTQTPKHLITATGQRVTLRCSPRSGDLSVYWYQQSLDQGLQFLIQYYNGEERAKGNILERFSAQQFPDLHSELNLSSLELGDSALYFCASSQGLANTYEQYFGPGTRLTVT.

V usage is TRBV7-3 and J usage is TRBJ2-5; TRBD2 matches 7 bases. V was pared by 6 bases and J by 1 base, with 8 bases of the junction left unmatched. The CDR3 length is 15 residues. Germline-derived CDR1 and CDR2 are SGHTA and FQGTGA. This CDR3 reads CASSLFGGGQETQYF. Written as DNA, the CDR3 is TGTGCCAGCAGTCTCTTTGGGGGGGGCCAAGAGACCCAGTACTTC.

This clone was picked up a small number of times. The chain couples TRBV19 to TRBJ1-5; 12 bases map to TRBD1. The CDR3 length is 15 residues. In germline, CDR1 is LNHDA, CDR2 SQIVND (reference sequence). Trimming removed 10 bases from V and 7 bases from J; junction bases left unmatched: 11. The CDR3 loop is CAIGPGQGARQPQHF. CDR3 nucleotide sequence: TGTGCCATTGGTCCGGGACAGGGGGCGAGGCAGCCCCAGCATTTT. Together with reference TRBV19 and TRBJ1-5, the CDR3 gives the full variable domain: DGGITQSPKYLFRKEGQNVTLSCEQNLNHDAMYWYRQDPGQGLRLIYYSQIVNDFQKGDIAEGYSVSREKKESFPLTVTSAQKNPTAFYLCAIGPGQGARQPQHFGDGTRLSIL.

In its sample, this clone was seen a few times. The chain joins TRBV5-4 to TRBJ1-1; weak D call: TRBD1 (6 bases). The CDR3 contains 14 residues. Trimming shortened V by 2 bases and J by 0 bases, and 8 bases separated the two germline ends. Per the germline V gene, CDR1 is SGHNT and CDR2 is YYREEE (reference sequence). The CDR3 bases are TGTGCCAGCAGCTTCGCAGGGGTGAACACTGAAGCTTTCTTT. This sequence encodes CASSFAGVNTEAFF. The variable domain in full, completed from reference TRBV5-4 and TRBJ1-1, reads ETGVTQSPTHLIKTRGQQVTLRCSSQSGHNTVSWYQQALGQGPQFIFQYYREEENGRGNFPPRFSGLQFPNYSSELNVNALELDDSALYLCASSFAGVNTEAFFGQGTRLTVV.

The DNA of the CDR3 is TGTGCCAGCAGACCCCCAGGGGGATCCACCGGGGAGCTGTTTTTT. Its protein product is CASRPPGGSTGELFF. The J gene is TRBJ2-2, the V gene TRBV6-5, with 7 bases that match TRBD1. Trimming took 6 bases from V and 4 from J; bases not matched to a gene: 8. This CDR3 spans 15 amino acids. CDR1 and CDR2 from the germline V gene are MNHEY and SVGAGI.

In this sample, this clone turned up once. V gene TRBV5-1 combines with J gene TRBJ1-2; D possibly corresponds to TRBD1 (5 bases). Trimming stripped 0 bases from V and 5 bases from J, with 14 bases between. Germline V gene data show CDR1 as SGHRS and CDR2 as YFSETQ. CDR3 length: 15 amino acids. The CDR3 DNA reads TGCGCCAGCAGCTTGGACAGGCGACCTCGGTATGGCTACACCTTC. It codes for CASSLDRRPRYGYTF.

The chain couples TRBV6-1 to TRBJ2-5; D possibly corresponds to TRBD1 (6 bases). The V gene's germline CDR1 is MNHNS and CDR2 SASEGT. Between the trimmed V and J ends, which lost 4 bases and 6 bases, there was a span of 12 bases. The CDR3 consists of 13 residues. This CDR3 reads CASSADRRKTQYF. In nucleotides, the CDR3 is TGTGCCAGCAGTGCCGACAGGCGGAAGACCCAGTACTTC.

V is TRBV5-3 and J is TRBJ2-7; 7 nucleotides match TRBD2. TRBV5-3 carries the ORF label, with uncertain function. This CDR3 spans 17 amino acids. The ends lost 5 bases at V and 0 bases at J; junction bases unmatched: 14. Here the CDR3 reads CARRAVVAGPNSYEQYF. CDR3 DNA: TGTGCCAGAAGGGCCGTGGTAGCGGGCCCCAACTCCTACGAGCAGTACTTC.

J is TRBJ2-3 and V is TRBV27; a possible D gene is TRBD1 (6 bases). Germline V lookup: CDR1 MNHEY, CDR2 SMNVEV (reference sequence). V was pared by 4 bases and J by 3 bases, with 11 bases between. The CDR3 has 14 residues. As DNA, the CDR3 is TGTGCCAGCAGTTCCGACAGGTTGACAGATACGCAGTATTTT. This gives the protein CASSSDRLTDTQYF.

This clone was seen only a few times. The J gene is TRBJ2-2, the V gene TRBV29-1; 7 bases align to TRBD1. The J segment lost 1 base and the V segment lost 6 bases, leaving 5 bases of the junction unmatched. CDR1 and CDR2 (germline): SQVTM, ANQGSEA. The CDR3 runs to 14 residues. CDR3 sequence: CSVAWTGNTGELFF. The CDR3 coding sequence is TGCAGCGTGGCCTGGACAGGGAACACCGGGGAGCTGTTTTTT.

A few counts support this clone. Written as DNA, the CDR3 is TGTGCCAGCAGGCGGGACTATCAAAACACCGGGGAGCTGTTTTTT. Residues: CASRRDYQNTGELFF. This rearrangement joins TRBV6-5 to TRBJ2-2; TRBD2 agrees at 7 bases. This CDR3 is built from 15 residues. Germline CDR1 and CDR2: MNHEY and SVGAGI. Trimming removed 6 bases from V and 2 bases from J; junction bases left unmatched: 6.

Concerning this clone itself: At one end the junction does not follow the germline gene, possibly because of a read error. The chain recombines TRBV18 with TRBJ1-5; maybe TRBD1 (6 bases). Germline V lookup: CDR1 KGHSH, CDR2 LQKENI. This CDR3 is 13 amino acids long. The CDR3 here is CASSPGGKQPQHF. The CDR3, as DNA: TGTGCCAGCTCACCAGGGGGCAAGCAGCCCCAGCATTTT.

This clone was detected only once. In nucleotides, the CDR3 is TGCAGCGCCCGACAGGGGCAAGATGAAGCTTTCTTT. The encoded protein is CSARQGQDEAFF. The chain recombines TRBV29-1 with TRBJ1-1, with 8 bases identical to TRBD1. The CDR3 extends over 12 amino acids. Looked up from germline, CDR1 is SQVTM and CDR2 is ANQGSEA. After removal of 7 bases from V and 7 bases from J, the junction contained 8 bases not matched to a gene.

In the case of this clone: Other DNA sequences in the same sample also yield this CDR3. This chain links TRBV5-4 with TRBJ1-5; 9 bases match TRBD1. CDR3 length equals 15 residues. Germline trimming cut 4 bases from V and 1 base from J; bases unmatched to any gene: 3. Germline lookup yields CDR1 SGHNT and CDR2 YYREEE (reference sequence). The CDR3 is CASSRDRASNQPQHF. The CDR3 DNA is TGTGCCAGCAGCCGGGACAGGGCGAGCAATCAGCCCCAGCATTTT.

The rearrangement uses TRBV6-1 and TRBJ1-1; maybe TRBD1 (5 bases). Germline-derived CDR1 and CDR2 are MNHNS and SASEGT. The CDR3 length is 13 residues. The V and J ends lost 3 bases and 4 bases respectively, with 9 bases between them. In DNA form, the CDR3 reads TGTGCCAGCAGTGACAGGGCTAGCACTGAAGCTTTCTTT. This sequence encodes CASSDRASTEAFF.

The CDR3 here is CASSPPGQGFTGELFF. The CDR3 region has the DNA TGTGCCAGCAGCCCGCCCGGACAGGGATTCACCGGGGAGCTGTTTTTT. This chain uses TRBV7-6 with TRBJ2-2, with 8 bases identical to TRBD1. V lost 5 bases, J lost 4 bases, and 9 bases stayed unmatched. In germline, CDR1 is SGHVS, CDR2 FNYEAQ. The length of the CDR3 is 16 residues. Supplemented by reference TRBV7-6 and TRBJ2-2, the full variable domain reads GAGVSQSPRYKVTKRGQDVALRCDPISGHVSLYWYRQALGQGPEFLTYFNYEAQQDKSGLPNDRFSAERPEGSISTLTIQRTEQRDSAMYRCASSPPGQGFTGELFFGEGSRLTVL.

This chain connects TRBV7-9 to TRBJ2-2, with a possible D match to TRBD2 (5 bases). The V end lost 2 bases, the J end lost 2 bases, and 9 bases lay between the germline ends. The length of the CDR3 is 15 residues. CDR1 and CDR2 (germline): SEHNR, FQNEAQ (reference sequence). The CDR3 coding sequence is TGTGCCAGCAGCTTAATTGCTAGCAACACCGGGGAGCTGTTTTTT. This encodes CASSLIASNTGELFF.

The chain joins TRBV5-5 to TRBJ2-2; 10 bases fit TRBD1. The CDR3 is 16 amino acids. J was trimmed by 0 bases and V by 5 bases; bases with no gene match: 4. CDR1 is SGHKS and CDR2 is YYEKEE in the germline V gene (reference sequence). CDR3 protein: CASRRGTGANTGELFF. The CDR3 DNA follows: TGTGCCAGCAGGCGTGGGACAGGGGCGAACACCGGGGAGCTGTTTTTT. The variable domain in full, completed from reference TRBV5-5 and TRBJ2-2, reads DAGVTQSPTHLIKTRGQQVTLRCSPISGHKSVSWYQQVLGQGPQFIFQYYEKEERGRGNFPDRFSARQFPNYSSELNVNALLLGDSALYLCASRRGTGANTGELFFGEGSRLTVL.

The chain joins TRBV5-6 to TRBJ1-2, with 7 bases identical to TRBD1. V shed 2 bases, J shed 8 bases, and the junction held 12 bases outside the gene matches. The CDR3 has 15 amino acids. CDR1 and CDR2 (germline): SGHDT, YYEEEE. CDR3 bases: TGTGCCAGCAGCTTCTGGGGTTCTACAGGGGACGGCTACACCTTC. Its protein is CASSFWGSTGDGYTF.

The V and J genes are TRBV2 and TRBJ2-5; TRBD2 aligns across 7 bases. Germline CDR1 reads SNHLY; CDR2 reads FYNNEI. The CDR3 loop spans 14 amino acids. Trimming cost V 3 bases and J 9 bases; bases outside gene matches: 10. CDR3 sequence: CASSEEGLGGAQYF. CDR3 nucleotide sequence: TGTGCCAGCAGTGAGGAGGGACTGGGGGGGGCCCAGTACTTC.

This CDR3 reads CASKGSPGQGKPQHF. The CDR3, as DNA: TGTGCCAGTAAAGGGTCGCCTGGACAGGGAAAACCCCAGCATTTT. The chain carries TRBV2 and TRBJ1-5; 8 nucleotides align to TRBD1. Germline V gene data show CDR1 as SNHLY and CDR2 as FYNNEI. The junction had 17 bases not matched to a gene; V was cut back by 9 bases and J by 10 bases. The CDR3 has 15 residues.